This TCR beta chain originates from a study of T cell responses to AZD1222 COVID-19 vaccine. V lost 4 bases and J lost 5, with 12 bases in between. Germline V CDR1 and CDR2: LGHNA, YSLEER. This CDR3 has 15 residues. The repertoire was sequenced with immunoSEQ multiplex PCR; TCRdb's copy has only in-frame clones and lacks some. The data contain fewer than 120,000 clones, roughly four fifths of them singletons. The clonotype originates from an adult in good health. J is TRBJ2-6 and V is TRBV4-3; D remains unclear. The material was peripheral blood, obtained on day 0 of AZD1222 vaccination. The CDR3 sequence is CASSPTSQRANVLTF. CDR3 in DNA: TGCGCCAGCAGCCCCACCTCCCAGCGGGCCAACGTCCTGACTTTC.